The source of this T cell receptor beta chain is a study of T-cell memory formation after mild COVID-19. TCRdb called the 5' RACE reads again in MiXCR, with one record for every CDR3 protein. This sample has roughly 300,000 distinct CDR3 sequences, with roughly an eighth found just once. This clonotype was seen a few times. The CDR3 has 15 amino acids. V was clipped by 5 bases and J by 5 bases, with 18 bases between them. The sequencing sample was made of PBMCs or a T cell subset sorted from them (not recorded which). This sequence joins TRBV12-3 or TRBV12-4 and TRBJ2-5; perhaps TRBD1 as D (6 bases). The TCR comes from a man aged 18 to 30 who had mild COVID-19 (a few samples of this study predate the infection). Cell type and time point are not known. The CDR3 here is CASSPQPQGIETQYF. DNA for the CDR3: TGTGCCAGCAGTCCCCAACCACAGGGAATTGAGACCCAGTACTTC.